This TCR beta chain comes out of a study of OX40 agonist ivuxolimab in advanced cancers. Study overall: An agonistic human IgG2 monoclonal antibody against OX40 (CD134) was given. Of the patients, three showed partial responses, one with hepatocellular carcinoma and two with cutaneous melanoma.

Germline V gene sequence: CDR1 MGHRA, CDR2 YSYEKL. Trimming left V 3 bases short and J 3 bases short, with 33 bases between. The CDR3 has 22 residues. Study results and caveats: Dose levels from 0.1 to 3.0 mg/kg saw CD4+ and CD8+ blood T cells expand clonally by week 6. At 0.1-3.0 mg/kg, partial responders had clonal expansion among the lowest observed.

About this clone: Its matching antigen is unknown.

The protocol was immunoSEQ multiplex PCR, while the TCRdb copy is restricted to in-frame clones and leaves out a portion. The table shows around 57,000 clones, with roughly 85% occurring only once. V usage is TRBV4-1 and J usage is TRBJ2-4, with D maybe TRBD1 (5 bases). The sequenced sample was CD4+ or CD8+ T cells sorted from blood, obtained in a trial of the OX40 agonist ivuxolimab. This TCR was recovered from an adult with an advanced solid tumor such as melanoma, head and neck, liver or kidney cancer. The DNA for the CDR3 is TGCGCCAGCAGCCAGCAAGAAAGGGGCCCAGGGCAGGGCAGTGAAGGCAAAAACATTCAGTACTTC. Its translation is CASSQQERGPGQGSEGKNIQYF.